The clone carrying this T cell receptor beta chain has at least ten counts. Its antigen is undetermined. This specimen comes from a study of T cell repertoires in cytomegalovirus infection. The V gene's germline CDR1 is SGHTA and CDR2 FQGNSA. The CDR3 runs 13 residues. V dropped 4 bases and J dropped 5 bases, with 11 bases sitting between them. TCRdb re-called the reads through MiXCR, storing one row per CDR3 protein. Here the sample spans approximately 470,000 distinct CDR3 sequences, roughly 46% being singletons. This chain joins TRBV7-2 and TRBJ2-5, with D unclear. The material was cultured PBMCs, obtained from culture after CMV antigen stimulation. The sequence came from a human donor in good health (CMV status not recorded). Some clones in this sample may be carry-over from other donors' samples. The CDR3 sequence: CASSSDAWETQYF. CDR3 nucleotides: TGTGCCAGCAGCTCGGACGCCTGGGAGACCCAGTACTTC.